This T cell receptor beta chain was captured by sequencing in a study of shared clonotypes between healthy human individuals. About the research overall: Donor composition was a couple of women and three men, aged 18 to 49. Study observations and caveats: Sharing across four donors was highest in naive CD4 (approximately 5%) and lowest in memory CD8 (approximately 0.4%).

Deep was the level at which the assay was run. Sequenced by immunoSEQ multiplex PCR; TCRdb stores in-frame clones only, minus some. The sample records around 1.9 million clones, 80% to 95% being singletons. V lost 2 bases, J lost 2 bases, and 12 bases lay in between. The CDR3 extends over 15 amino acids. The germline CDR1 and CDR2 sequences are MNHNS and SASEGT. About this clone itself: Its antigen is as yet unknown.

Selected positively for CCR7 and CD45RO-negative, naive CD8 cells excluded terminally differentiated effector memory CD45RA+ cells. Donors had no recently reported acute infections or vaccinations and were HIV-negative. The sequenced sample was naive CD8+ T cells from PBMCs. The sequence was obtained from a man aged 18 to 29 in good health. Some clones in this sample may be carry-over from other donors' samples. The V call is TRBV6-1, the J call TRBJ1-2, with no clear D. The CDR3 bases are TGTGCCAGCAGTGAATTTTTCGGAGGGAACTATGGCTACACCTTC. The encoded protein is CASSEFFGGNYGYTF.